This record covers a single TCR beta chain. Antigen unknown. The sample comes from a study of T cells in Graves' hyperthyroidism and ophthalmopathy. Study findings and constraints: The model's output predicted ophthalmopathy at a median of 6.5 months prior to onset. Most expanded thyroid clonotypes above 0.001 recurred in blood.

The investigators amplified TCR beta CDR3 regions from RNA transcripts. TCR CDR3 underwent first-round RT-PCR with the HTBI primer set. TCRdb redid the calling of the multiplex PCR reads with MiXCR, one entry per CDR3 protein. The table includes about 680,000 distinct CDR3 sequences, 30% to 40% detected once. V was cut by 5 bases and J by 11 bases, with 29 bases left in between. CDR3 length equals 17 residues. Diagnosis of hyperthyroidism was new in patients aged 18 to 65, and its duration was under 2 months. Fresh peripheral blood, about 9.9 ml, yielded the PBMCs. The clonotype originates from a woman aged 40 to 55 with Graves' hyperthyroidism. The sample taken for sequencing was blood. The chain is built from TRBV12-3 or TRBV12-4 and TRBJ2-3, with D possibly matching TRBD2 (6 bases). The CDR3 here is CASSDREYRLPASGQYF. Here the CDR3 DNA reads TGTGCCAGCAGTGACCGGGAGTACCGCCTCCCCGCTTCCGGGCAGTATTTT.